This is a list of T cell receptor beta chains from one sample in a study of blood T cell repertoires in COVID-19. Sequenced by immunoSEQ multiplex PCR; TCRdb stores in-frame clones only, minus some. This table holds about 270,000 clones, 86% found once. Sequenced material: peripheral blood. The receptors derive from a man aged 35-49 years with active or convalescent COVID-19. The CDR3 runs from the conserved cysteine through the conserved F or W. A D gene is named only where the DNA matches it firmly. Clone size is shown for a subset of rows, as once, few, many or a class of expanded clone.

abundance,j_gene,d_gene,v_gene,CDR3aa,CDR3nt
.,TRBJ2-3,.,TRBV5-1,CASSLEGNTDTQYF,TGCGCCAGCAGCTTGGAGGGGAATACAGATACGCAGTATTTT
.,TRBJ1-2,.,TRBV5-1,CASSLLGGAGCTF,TGCGCCAGCAGCTTGCTAGGGGGAGCTGGCTGCACCTTC
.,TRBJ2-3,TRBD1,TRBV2,CASSWGTGGTDTQYF,TGTGCCAGTAGCTGGGGGACAGGGGGCACAGATACGCAGTATTTT
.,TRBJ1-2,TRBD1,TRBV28,CASGDRGGYTF,TGTGCCAGCGGAGACAGGGGAGGCTACACCTTC
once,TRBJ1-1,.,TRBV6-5,CASSPTPGTEAFF,TGTGCCAGCAGTCCTACCCCGGGGACTGAAGCTTTCTTT
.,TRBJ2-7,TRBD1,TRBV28,CASSRDREIFPTYEQYF,TGTGCCAGCAGCCGGGACAGGGAGATTTTTCCGACCTACGAGCAGTACTTC
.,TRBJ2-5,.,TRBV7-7,CASSSVGTPQETQYF,TGTGCTAGCAGCTCGGTCGGTACGCCACAAGAGACCCAGTACTTC
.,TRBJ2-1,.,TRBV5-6,CASRAGLNEQFF,TGTGCCAGCCGGGCGGGGCTGAATGAGCAGTTCTTC
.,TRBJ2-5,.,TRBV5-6,CASSLRGPETQYF,TGTGCCAGCAGCTTGCGGGGTCCAGAGACCCAGTACTTC
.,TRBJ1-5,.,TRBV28,CASTSSGLQPQHF,TGTGCCAGCACCTCTTCGGGTTTGCAGCCCCAGCATTTT
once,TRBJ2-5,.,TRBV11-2,CASSFPRRRAVTETQYF,TGTGCCAGCAGCTTCCCTCGACGGCGGGCCGTGACGGAGACCCAGTACTTC
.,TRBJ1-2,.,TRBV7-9,CASSLGLRGYTF,TGTGCCAGCAGCTTGGGGCTGCGTGGCTACACCTTC
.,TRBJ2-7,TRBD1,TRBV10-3,CAISTQGVVDEQYF,TGTGCCATCAGTACACAGGGGGTAGTCGACGAGCAGTACTTC
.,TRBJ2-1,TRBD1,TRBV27,CASSSGQGAYYNEQFF,TGTGCCAGCAGTTCAGGACAGGGGGCATACTACAATGAGCAGTTCTTC
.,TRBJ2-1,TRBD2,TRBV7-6,CASSLASGRADEQFF,TGTGCCAGCAGCTTAGCGAGCGGGAGGGCCGATGAGCAGTTCTTC
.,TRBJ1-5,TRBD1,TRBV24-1,CATSEGQGAQPQHF,TGTGCCACCAGTGAAGGACAGGGGGCTCAGCCCCAGCATTTT
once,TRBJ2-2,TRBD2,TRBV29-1,CSVEEEQGLGGNGELFF,TGCAGCGTTGAAGAGGAGCAGGGACTAGGAGGGAACGGGGAGCTGTTTTTT
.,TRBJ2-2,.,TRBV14,CASSPLLTGELFF,TGTGCCAGCAGCCCGTTGTTGACCGGGGAGCTGTTTTTT
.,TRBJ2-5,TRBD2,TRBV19,CASSIDGAGGGETQYF,TGTGCCAGTAGTATTGACGGAGCGGGAGGGGGAGAGACCCAGTACTTC
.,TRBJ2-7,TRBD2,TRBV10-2,CASRTTSGRSYEQYF,TGCGCCAGCAGGACTACTAGCGGGAGATCTTACGAGCAGTACTTC
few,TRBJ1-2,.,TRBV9,CASSGGLGASYTF,TGTGCCAGCAGCGGTGGACTCGGCGCGAGCTACACCTTC
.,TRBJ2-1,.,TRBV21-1,CASSNCGIWNEQFF,TGTGCCAGCAGCAATTGCGGGATATGGAATGAGCAGTTCTTC
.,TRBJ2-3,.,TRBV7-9,CASSPQGPTSTDTQYF,TGTGCCAGCAGCCCACAGGGTCCGACTAGCACAGATACGCAGTATTTT
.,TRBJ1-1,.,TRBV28,CASSPRGQGPLNTEAFF,TGTGCCAGCAGTCCCCGAGGCCAGGGGCCCCTGAACACTGAAGCTTTCTTT
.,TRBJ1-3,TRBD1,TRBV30,CAWSVRQGAGGNTIYF,TGTGCCTGGAGTGTACGACAGGGGGCAGGAGGAAACACCATATATTTT
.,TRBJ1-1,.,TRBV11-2,CASSLVGARGGTEAFF,TGTGCCAGCAGCTTAGTAGGGGCCAGGGGAGGGACTGAAGCTTTCTTT
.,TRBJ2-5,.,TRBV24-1,CATSDLEWQETQYF,TGTGCCACCAGTGATTTAGAGTGGCAAGAGACCCAGTACTTC
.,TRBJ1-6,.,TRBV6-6,CASSSYTDSPLHF,TGTGCCAGCAGTTCATACACAGACTCACCCCTCCACTTT
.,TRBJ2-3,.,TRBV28,CASSFDPQKRTDTQYF,TGTGCCAGCAGTTTCGATCCTCAAAAGAGGACAGATACGCAGTATTTT
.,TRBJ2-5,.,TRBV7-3,CASSSTGSGETQYF,TGTGCCAGCAGCTCAACGGGTAGCGGAGAGACCCAGTACTTC
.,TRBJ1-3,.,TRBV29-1,CSVITGRGLGNTIYF,TGCAGCGTGATTACAGGGAGGGGATTGGGAAACACCATATATTTT
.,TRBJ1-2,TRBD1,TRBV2,CASSGGPGQGNYGYTF,TGTGCCAGCAGTGGAGGCCCGGGACAGGGAAATTATGGCTACACCTTC
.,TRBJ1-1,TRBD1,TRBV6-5,CASSYSGQGRLAFF,TGTGCCAGCAGTTACTCCGGACAGGGGCGGTTGGCTTTCTTT
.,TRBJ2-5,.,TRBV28,CASSSASANEETQYF,TGTGCCAGCAGTTCTGCGTCCGCCAACGAAGAGACCCAGTACTTC
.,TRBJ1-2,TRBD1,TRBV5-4,CASSLDAGQGVGYGYTF,TGTGCCAGCAGCTTGGATGCGGGACAGGGGGTTGGCTATGGCTACACCTTC
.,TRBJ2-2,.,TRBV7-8,CASRALSGDGELFF,TGTGCCAGCAGGGCCCTTTCAGGGGATGGGGAGCTGTTTTTT
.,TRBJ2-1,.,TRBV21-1,CASPTFEGPTYNEQFF,TGTGCCAGCCCAACTTTCGAGGGCCCCACCTACAATGAGCAGTTCTTC
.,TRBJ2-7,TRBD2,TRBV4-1,CASSQETSGGLGYEQYF,TGCGCCAGCAGCCAAGAAACTAGCGGGGGTCTGGGCTACGAGCAGTACTTC
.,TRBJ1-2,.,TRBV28,CASSTETRGSDGYTF,TGTGCCAGCAGTACAGAAACTCGGGGTTCTGATGGCTACACCTTC
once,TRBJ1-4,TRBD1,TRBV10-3,CAASATGSKKLFF,TGTGCCGCCTCCGCGACAGGGAGTAAAAAACTGTTTTTT
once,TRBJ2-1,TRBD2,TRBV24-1,CATSDLTSGTFGEQFF,TGTGCCACCAGTGATTTGACTAGCGGGACGTTCGGTGAGCAGTTCTTC
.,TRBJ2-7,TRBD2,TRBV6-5,CASRSSGSSYEQYF,TGTGCCAGCAGGTCTAGCGGAAGCTCCTACGAGCAGTACTTC
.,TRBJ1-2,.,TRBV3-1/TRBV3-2,CASSQDFKGGDYGYTF,TGTGCCAGCAGCCAAGATTTTAAGGGAGGGGACTATGGCTACACCTTC
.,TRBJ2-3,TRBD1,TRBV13,CASSQRTGNTDTQYF,TGTGCCAGCAGCCAGAGGACAGGGAACACAGATACGCAGTATTTT
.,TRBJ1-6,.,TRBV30,CAWSVLTGNSPLHF,TGTGCCTGGAGTGTACTTACCGGGAATTCACCCCTCCACTTT
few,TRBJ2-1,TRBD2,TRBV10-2,CASSLAGAGNEQFF,TGCGCCAGCAGCCTAGCGGGAGCGGGGAATGAGCAGTTCTTC
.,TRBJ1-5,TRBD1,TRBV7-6,CASAGTENQPQHF,TGTGCCAGCGCCGGGACAGAGAATCAGCCCCAGCATTTT
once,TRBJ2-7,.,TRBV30,CAWSRDNLYEQYF,TGTGCCTGGAGCAGGGACAATCTCTACGAGCAGTACTTC
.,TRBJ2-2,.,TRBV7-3,CASSRGTGELFF,TGTGCCAGCAGCCGGGGCACCGGGGAGCTGTTTTTT
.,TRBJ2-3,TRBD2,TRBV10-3,CAVQGTSDGTDTQYF,TGTGCCGTCCAGGGGACTAGCGATGGCACAGATACGCAGTATTTT
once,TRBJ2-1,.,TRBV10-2,CASSESWSSYNEQFF,TGCGCCAGCAGTGAGTCTTGGAGCTCCTACAATGAGCAGTTCTTC
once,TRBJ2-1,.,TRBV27,CASSSGHDNEQFF,TGTGCCAGCAGTTCGGGACACGACAATGAGCAGTTCTTC
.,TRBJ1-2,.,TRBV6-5,CASSYSVGAYGYTF,TGTGCCAGCAGTTACTCAGTTGGGGCCTATGGCTACACCTTC
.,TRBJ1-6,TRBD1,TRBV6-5,CASRQGNSPLHF,TGTGCCAGCCGACAGGGTAATTCACCCCTCCACTTT
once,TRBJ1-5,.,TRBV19,CASSREGGPQHF,TGTGCCAGTAGCCGGGAGGGCGGGCCCCAGCATTTT